This entry lists 5 T cell receptor beta chains sequenced from one sample in a study of regulatory T cells in long-lasting Graves disease. Time point reported: newly diagnosed GD, antithyroid drugs for less than 3 months. From RNA extracted from PBMCs, the TCR library was made. Assembly of TCR beta libraries relied on iRepertoire HTBI primers together with Arm-PCR of CDR3 regions. From the multiplex PCR reads, TCRdb called clonotypes with MiXCR, one entry per CDR3 protein. The sample includes 300,000 to 400,000 distinct CDR3 sequences, approximately 15% of them seen just once. Separately, the same data were catalogued under a study of T cells in Graves' hyperthyroidism and ophthalmopathy.

This material consisted of peripheral blood mononuclear cells (PBMCs), taken at new diagnosis, from a patient treated with antithyroid drugs. Source of these receptors: a man aged 40-55 years with Graves disease.

This clonotype was picked up many times. The rearrangement uses TRBV2 and TRBJ2-1; 15 bases fit TRBD2. There are 21 residues in the CDR3. The V gene's germline CDR1 is SNHLY and CDR2 FYNNEI. V shed 8 bases and J 4 bases; nucleotides not matched to a gene: 21. The CDR3 here is CASSGAGLAGGISGFYNEQFF. In DNA form, the CDR3 reads TGTGCCAGCTCCGGCGCCGGACTAGCGGGGGGGATTTCGGGATTTTACAATGAGCAGTTCTTC.

The V and J genes are TRBV12-5 and TRBJ1-1; no reliable D call. Germline lookup yields CDR1 LGHNT and CDR2 FRNRAP. The CDR3 contains 13 residues. V was clipped by 1 base and J by 5 bases, with 8 bases between them. DNA for the CDR3: TGTGCTAGTGGTTTGGCCTCCCAGACTGAAGCTTTCTTT. The encoded protein is CASGLASQTEAFF.

This clonotype came up many times. The chain joins TRBV7-9 to TRBJ2-2; the D is unclear. V was pared by 2 bases and J by 6 bases, with 13 bases between. Germline CDR1 reads SEHNR; CDR2 reads FQNEAQ (reference sequence). This CDR3 comprises 15 residues. In DNA, the CDR3 is TGTGCCAGCAGCTTAAATCAGGATTCCGCCGGGGAGCTGTTTTTT. It codes for CASSLNQDSAGELFF.

This clonotype was picked up a small number of times. The CDR3 DNA follows: TGCGCCAGCAGCCAAGGAGGCTCTGGGGCCAACGTCCTGACTTTC. It is translated as CASSQGGSGANVLTF. The V and J genes are TRBV4-3 and TRBJ2-6; D remains ambiguous. V shed 1 base and J shed 0 bases, with 4 bases lying between them. CDR3 length equals 15 residues. Looked up from germline, CDR1 is LGHNA and CDR2 is YSLEER.

The genes are TRBV4-1 and TRBJ1-4, with unresolved D. Trimming shortened V by 8 bases and J by 7 bases, and 20 bases separated the two germline ends. Germline loops: CDR1 MGHRA, CDR2 YSYEKL. The CDR3 has 15 residues. CDR3 loop: CASALGGRPGEKLFF. As DNA, the CDR3 is TGCGCCAGCGCTTTGGGAGGGCGTCCGGGTGAAAAACTGTTTTTT.